Presented here are 26 T cell receptor beta chains from one specimen sequenced in a study of blood T cell repertoires in COVID-19. Sequencing used immunoSEQ multiplex PCR; TCRdb keeps in-frame clones, though not all of them. Seen here are a few hundred thousand clones, approximately 84% observed once, and the top ten hold 4.4%. The sequencing input was peripheral blood. The receptors here all came from a man aged 45-60 years with acute or convalescent COVID-19.

The V call is TRBV27, the J call TRBJ1-1; maybe TRBD1 (5 bases). The CDR3 loop spans 13 amino acids. Trimming pared 8 bases from V and 10 bases from J, leaving 20 bases between. The germline CDR1 and CDR2 sequences are MNHEY and SMNVEV (reference sequence). This CDR3 is CASQHSPTQGAFF. The CDR3 DNA follows: TGTGCCAGCCAGCACAGTCCAACCCAGGGAGCTTTCTTT.

This clone was seen only once. The chain's CDR3 is CASSQVSRGEETQYF. The CDR3, as DNA: TGTGCCAGCAGCCAAGTATCCAGGGGGGAAGAGACCCAGTACTTC. This chain links TRBV3-1 (or the pseudogene TRBV3-2) with TRBJ2-5; D is perhaps TRBD1 (7 bases). Germline V gives CDR1 LGHDT, CDR2 YNNKEL (reference sequence). The CDR3 loop spans 15 amino acids. Trimming left V 1 base short and J 3 bases short, with 12 bases between.

In this sample, this clone turned up a few times. J is TRBJ1-5 and V is TRBV7-6; the D is unclear. The CDR3 spans 13 residues. CDR1 is SGHVS and CDR2 is FNYEAQ in the germline V gene. Trimming removed 5 bases from V and 4 bases from J, with 9 bases in between. CDR3 coding DNA: TGTGCCAGCAGCGAGCGGGAGAATCAGCCCCAGCATTTT. Its protein is CASSERENQPQHF.

This chain links TRBV10-1 with TRBJ2-7, with D possibly matching TRBD2 (5 bases). This CDR3 is 13 amino acids long. CDR1 and CDR2 from the germline V gene are WNHNN and SYGVQD (reference sequence). Trimming stripped 2 bases from V and 7 bases from J, with 12 bases between. CDR3 loop: CASSEGSGREQYF. The DNA of the CDR3 is TGCGCCAGCAGTGAGGGGTCGGGAAGGGAGCAGTACTTC.

The chain employs TRBV19 and TRBJ2-6; 7 nucleotides agree with TRBD1. Germline V CDR1 and CDR2: LNHDA, SQIVND (reference sequence). Trimming at V came to 4 bases and at J to 0 bases, leaving 9 bases not matched to a gene. This CDR3 is built from 18 residues. This chain's CDR3 is CASSRAGTASSGANVLTF. CDR3 nucleotides: TGTGCCAGTAGTAGAGCCGGGACAGCGAGCTCTGGGGCCAACGTCCTGACTTTC.

This clone was seen a handful of times. In DNA, the CDR3 is TGTGCCAGCAGTGAGTCGGGGTTTGATGGCTACACCTTC. Amino acid sequence: CASSESGFDGYTF. The V and J genes are TRBV6-1 and TRBJ1-2; no clear D. Trimming took off 3 bases at V and 6 bases at J, with 11 bases between the two ends. The germline CDR1 and CDR2 sequences are MNHNS and SASEGT. The CDR3 sequence is 13 residues long.

The chain has TRBV2 and TRBJ1-4, with D uncertain. This CDR3 has 15 residues. Germline CDR1 reads SNHLY; CDR2 reads FYNNEI. Trimming removed 5 bases at V and 5 bases at J, with 15 bases between. This chain's CDR3 is CASSYADTVNEKLFF. CDR3 coding DNA: TGTGCCAGCAGTTACGCCGACACTGTCAATGAAAAACTGTTTTTT.

The chain carries TRBV27 and TRBJ2-2, with D possibly matching TRBD1 (6 bases). V was shortened by 5 bases and J by 5 bases, with 15 bases between the two germline ends. The V gene's germline CDR1 is MNHEY and CDR2 SMNVEV (reference sequence). The CDR3 is 15 residues long. For the CDR3, the DNA is TGTGCCAGCAGTCCTACGGGACATTGGACCGGGGAGCTGTTTTTT. Amino acids: CASSPTGHWTGELFF.

DNA of the CDR3: TGTGCCAGCAGCTTAGTGACAGGGTATAGCAATCAGCCCCAGCATTTT. Its translation is CASSLVTGYSNQPQHF. The chain is built from TRBV7-8 and TRBJ1-5; TRBD1 aligns across 7 bases. Germline-derived CDR1 and CDR2 are SGHVS and FQNEAQ. V was pared by 1 base and J by 0 bases, with 3 bases of the junction left unmatched. The CDR3 covers 16 residues.

This chain connects TRBV6-1 to TRBJ1-6, with a tentative D call TRBD1 (5 bases). The V gene lost 0 bases and the J gene lost 6 bases, with 12 bases spanning the gap. Looked up from germline, CDR1 is MNHNS and CDR2 is SASEGT. The CDR3 has 16 residues. The CDR3 coding sequence is TGTGCCAGCAGTGAAGCGCTGACAGCAAGTAATTCACCCCTCCACTTT. Translation gives CASSEALTASNSPLHF.

The V gene is TRBV11-2, the J gene TRBJ1-1, with unresolved D. This CDR3 spans 13 amino acids. V shed 4 bases and J shed 0 bases, with 6 bases lying between them. Per the germline V gene, CDR1 is SGHAT and CDR2 is FQNNGV. CDR3 protein: CASSSTVNTEAFF. CDR3 nucleotides: TGTGCCAGCAGCTCCACGGTGAACACTGAAGCTTTCTTT.

The rearrangement uses TRBV10-3 and TRBJ1-1; 11 bases map to TRBD1. Germline V gives CDR1 ENHRY, CDR2 SYGVKD. The CDR3 has 16 residues. The ends lost 0 bases at V and 2 bases at J; junction bases unmatched: 2. CDR3 nucleotide sequence: TGTGCCATCAGTGAGTCGGACAGGGGGCCAAACACTGAAGCTTTCTTT. The encoded protein is CAISESDRGPNTEAFF.

In DNA, the CDR3 is TGTGCCAGTAGGACGGGGTTCTATAGCAATCAGCCCCAGCATTTT. Protein: CASRTGFYSNQPQHF. This sequence joins TRBV19 and TRBJ1-5, with D unresolved. Trimming shortened V by 6 bases and J by 0 bases, and 12 bases separated the two germline ends. Germline-derived CDR1 and CDR2 are LNHDA and SQIVND (reference sequence). CDR3 length: 15 amino acids.

The chain uses TRBV6-5 and TRBJ1-3, with a tentative D call TRBD1 (6 bases). Germline lookup yields CDR1 MNHEY and CDR2 SVGAGI. With 1 base removed from V and 8 bases from J, the gap between germline ends came to 18 bases. The CDR3 loop spans 16 amino acids. The CDR3 loop is CASSYYTGSQGDTIYF. CDR3 in DNA: TGTGCCAGCAGTTACTACACAGGGTCCCAAGGGGACACCATATATTTT.

The chain is built from TRBV10-1 and TRBJ2-2; unclear D gene. The CDR3 runs 12 residues. CDR1 is WNHNN, CDR2 SYGVQD, per germline (reference sequence). Trimming pared 5 bases from V and 6 bases from J, leaving 7 bases between. CDR3 in DNA: TGCGCCAGCAGTTCACAGCCCGGGGAGCTGTTTTTT. It specifies CASSSQPGELFF.

J is TRBJ1-3 and V is TRBV5-1, with 8 bases that match TRBD1. J lost 4 bases, V lost 1 base, and 1 base had no gene match. The length of the CDR3 is 14 residues. Germline lookup yields CDR1 SGHRS and CDR2 YFSETQ. CDR3 in amino acids: CASSLWDRGNTIYF. The CDR3 region has the DNA TGCGCCAGCAGCTTGTGGGACAGGGGAAACACCATATATTTT.

The chain links TRBV25-1 to TRBJ2-5; 9 bases are shared with TRBD1. The germline V gene has CDR1 MGHDK and CDR2 SYGVNS. The CDR3 totals 15 residues. J gave up 4 bases and V 4 bases, and 7 bases lay outside the gene matches. The CDR3 loop reads CASSGLGTGRETQYF. The CDR3 region has the DNA TGTGCCAGCAGTGGGCTAGGGACAGGGAGAGAGACCCAGTACTTC.

CDR3 in DNA: TGTGCCAGCAGTGAGCTAGGGACAGGGAGATACACCGGGGAGCTGTTTTTT. Its translation: CASSELGTGRYTGELFF. The chain joins TRBV2 to TRBJ2-2, with TRBD1 matching 9 bases. Looked up from germline, CDR1 is SNHLY and CDR2 is FYNNEI. V shed 3 bases and J 3 bases; nucleotides not matched to a gene: 8. CDR3 length: 17 residues.

The genes are TRBV7-9 and TRBJ1-1; tentative D call: TRBD1 (5 bases). Germline V gene lookup returns CDR1 SEHNR and CDR2 FQNEAQ (reference sequence). The length of the CDR3 is 11 residues. V lost 8 bases to trimming and J lost 6 bases, with 10 bases between them. CDR3 DNA sequence: TGTGCCAGCCGGGCAGGGCCTGAAGCTTTCTTT. It encodes CASRAGPEAFF.

This clone has just one count. The chain couples TRBV21-1 to TRBJ1-5; the D call in the table, TRBD1, was not verified against the DNA. TRBV21-1 is given as a pseudogene. CDR3 length: 18 amino acids. The CDR3 loop reads CASSKGGPPGPCNQPQHF. The CDR3 coding sequence is TGTGCCAGCAGCAAAGGGGGGCCACCGGGACCTTGCAATCAGCCCCAGCATTTT.

The V call is TRBV5-4, the J call TRBJ2-7; 11 positions agree with TRBD1. J was trimmed by 0 bases and V by 2 bases; bases with no gene match: 4. The CDR3 consists of 16 residues. Germline CDR1 SGHNT, CDR2 YYREEE (reference sequence). CDR3 coding DNA: TGTGCCAGCAGCTTATTCGGACAGGGGGCCTCCTACGAGCAGTACTTC. Residues: CASSLFGQGASYEQYF.

V and J are TRBV5-1 and TRBJ1-1, with 10 bases aligning to TRBD1. This CDR3 is 16 amino acids long. The V gene's germline CDR1 is SGHRS and CDR2 YFSETQ. The J segment lost 4 bases and the V segment lost 3 bases, leaving 9 bases of the junction unmatched. Written as DNA, the CDR3 is TGCGCCAGCAGCTCGGGACAGGGGCTTTGGGGCACTGAAGCTTTCTTT. Its protein is CASSSGQGLWGTEAFF.

The chain carries TRBV18 and TRBJ2-1, with 9 bases aligning to TRBD2. Germline values: CDR1 KGHSH, CDR2 LQKENI. With 6 bases clipped from V and 9 bases from J, the junction kept 9 bases outside the gene matches. The CDR3 totals 14 residues. CDR3 in amino acids: CASSSLRGGIEQFF. The DNA of the CDR3 is TGTGCCAGCTCGTCTTTGCGGGGGGGCATTGAGCAGTTCTTC.

The chain employs TRBV24-1 and TRBJ2-7; the D is unclear. The CDR3 runs to 12 residues. Germline values: CDR1 KGHDR, CDR2 SFDVKD. The ends were cut back, 1 base at V and 4 bases at J, with 4 bases in the middle. In DNA form, the CDR3 reads TGTGCCACCAGTGATTTTCCGTACGAGCAGTACTTC. As protein: CATSDFPYEQYF.

This clone was counted only a few times. The chain has TRBV6-1 and TRBJ1-6; D is unresolved. The CDR3 contains 15 residues. The V gene lost 1 base and the J gene lost 0 bases, with 4 bases spanning the gap. Germline assignment: CDR1 MNHNS and CDR2 SASEGT. Here the CDR3 DNA reads TGTGCCAGCAGTGAAGGGAGCTCCTATAATTCACCCCTCCACTTT. Amino acids: CASSEGSSYNSPLHF.

This sequence joins TRBV2 and TRBJ2-4, with D possibly TRBD2 on 5 matching bases. The V gene lost 7 bases and the J gene lost 0 bases, with 10 bases spanning the gap. CDR1 is SNHLY, CDR2 FYNNEI, per germline. The CDR3 extends over 14 amino acids. This CDR3 reads CASTLGVAKNIQYF. Here the CDR3 DNA reads TGTGCCAGCACCCTGGGAGTAGCCAAAAACATTCAGTACTTC.